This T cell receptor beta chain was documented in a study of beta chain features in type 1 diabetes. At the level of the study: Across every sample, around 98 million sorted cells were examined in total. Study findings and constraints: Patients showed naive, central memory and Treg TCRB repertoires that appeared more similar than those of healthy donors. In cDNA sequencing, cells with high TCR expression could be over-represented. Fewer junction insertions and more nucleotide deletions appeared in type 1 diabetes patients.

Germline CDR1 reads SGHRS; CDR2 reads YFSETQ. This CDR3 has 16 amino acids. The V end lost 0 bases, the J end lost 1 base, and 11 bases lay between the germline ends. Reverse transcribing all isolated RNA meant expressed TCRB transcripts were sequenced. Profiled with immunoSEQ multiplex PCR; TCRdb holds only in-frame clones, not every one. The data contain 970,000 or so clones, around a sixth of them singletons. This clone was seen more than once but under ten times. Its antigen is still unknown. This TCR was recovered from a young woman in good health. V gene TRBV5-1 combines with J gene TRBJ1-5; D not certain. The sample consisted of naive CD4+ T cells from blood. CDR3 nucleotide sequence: TGCGCCAGCAGCTTGGGCCCCGGGCGGAGCAATCAGCCCCAGCATTTT. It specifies CASSLGPGRSNQPQHF.